This record concerns one TCR beta chain sequence. Assay used: immunoSEQ multiplex PCR; TCRdb lists only in-frame clones, some missing. Of fewer than 250,000 clones listed, about 86% are singletons. The data are from a study of blood T cell repertoires in COVID-19. The source is a woman aged 40-49 years with acute COVID-19. Sequences were obtained from PBMCs or T cells enriched from blood (not recorded which).

CDR3 sequence: CASSRGGRETQYF. DNA for the CDR3: TGTGCCAGCAGCCGAGGGGGTCGGGAGACCCAGTACTTC. The chain joins TRBV7-2 to TRBJ2-5; maybe TRBD1 (6 bases). This CDR3 spans 13 amino acids. CDR1 SGHTA and CDR2 FQGNSA come from the germline V gene. V was clipped by 5 bases and J by 5 bases, with 12 bases between them.